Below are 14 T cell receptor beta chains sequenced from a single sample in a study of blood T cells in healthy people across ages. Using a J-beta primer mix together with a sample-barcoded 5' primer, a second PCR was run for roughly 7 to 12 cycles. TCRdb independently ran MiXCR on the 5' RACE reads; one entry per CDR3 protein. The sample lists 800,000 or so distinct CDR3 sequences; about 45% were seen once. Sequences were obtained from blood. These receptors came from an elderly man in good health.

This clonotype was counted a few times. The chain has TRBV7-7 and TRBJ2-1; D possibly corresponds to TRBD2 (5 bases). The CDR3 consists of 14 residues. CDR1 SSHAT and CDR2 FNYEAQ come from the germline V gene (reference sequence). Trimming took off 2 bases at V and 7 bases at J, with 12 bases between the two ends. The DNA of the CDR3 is TGTGCCAGCAGCTTAAATCCTAGCACAAATGAGCAGTTCTTC. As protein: CASSLNPSTNEQFF.

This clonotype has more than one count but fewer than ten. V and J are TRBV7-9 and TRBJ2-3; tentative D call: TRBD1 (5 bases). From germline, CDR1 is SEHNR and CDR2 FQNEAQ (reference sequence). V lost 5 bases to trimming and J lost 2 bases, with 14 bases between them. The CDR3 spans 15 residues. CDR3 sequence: CASSPSLDTTDTQYF. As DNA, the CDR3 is TGTGCCAGCAGCCCCTCCCTGGACACCACAGATACGCAGTATTTT.

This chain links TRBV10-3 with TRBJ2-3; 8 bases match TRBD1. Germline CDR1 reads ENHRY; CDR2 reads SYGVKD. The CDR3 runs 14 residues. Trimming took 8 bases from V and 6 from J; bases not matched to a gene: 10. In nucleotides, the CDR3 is TGTGCCATCGGTACTCAGGGGGCATTTGATACGCAGTATTTT. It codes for CAIGTQGAFDTQYF.

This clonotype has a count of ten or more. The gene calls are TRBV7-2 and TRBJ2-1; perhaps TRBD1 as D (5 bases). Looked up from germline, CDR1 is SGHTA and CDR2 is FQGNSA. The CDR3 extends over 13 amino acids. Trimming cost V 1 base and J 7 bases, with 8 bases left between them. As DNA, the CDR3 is TGTGCCAGCAGCTTAGGGGGCGGTAATGAGCAGTTCTTC. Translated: CASSLGGGNEQFF. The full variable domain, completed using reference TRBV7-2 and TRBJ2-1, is GAGVSQSPSNKVTEKGKDVELRCDPISGHTALYWYRQSLGQGLEFLIYFQGNSAPDKSGLPSDRFSAERTGGSVSTLTIQRTQQEDSAVYLCASSLGGGNEQFFGPGTRLTVL.

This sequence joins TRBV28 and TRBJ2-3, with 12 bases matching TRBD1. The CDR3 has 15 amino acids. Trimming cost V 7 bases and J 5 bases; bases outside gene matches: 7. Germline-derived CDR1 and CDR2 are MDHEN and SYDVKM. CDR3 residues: CASTGDRGRGDTQYF. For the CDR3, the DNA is TGTGCCAGCACCGGGGACAGGGGGCGAGGAGATACGCAGTATTTT.

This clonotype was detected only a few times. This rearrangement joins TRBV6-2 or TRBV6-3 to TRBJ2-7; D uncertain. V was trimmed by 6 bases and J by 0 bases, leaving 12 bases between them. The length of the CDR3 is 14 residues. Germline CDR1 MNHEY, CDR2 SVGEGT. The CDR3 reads CASRTIRDSYEQYF. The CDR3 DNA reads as TGTGCCAGCAGAACAATCAGAGACTCCTACGAGCAGTACTTC.

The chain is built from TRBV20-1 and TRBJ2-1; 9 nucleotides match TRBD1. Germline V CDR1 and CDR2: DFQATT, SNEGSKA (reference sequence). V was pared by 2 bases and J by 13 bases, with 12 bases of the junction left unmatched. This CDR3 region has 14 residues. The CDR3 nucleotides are TGCAGTGCTAGATCAACAGGGGGCTTGGAGACCCAGTTCTTC. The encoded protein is CSARSTGGLETQFF.

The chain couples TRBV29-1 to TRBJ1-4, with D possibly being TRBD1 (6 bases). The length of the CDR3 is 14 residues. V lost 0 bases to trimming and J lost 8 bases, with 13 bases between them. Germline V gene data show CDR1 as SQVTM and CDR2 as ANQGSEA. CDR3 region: CSVEDRQGNEKLFF. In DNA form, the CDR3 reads TGCAGCGTTGAAGATCGCCAGGGGAACGAAAAACTGTTTTTT.

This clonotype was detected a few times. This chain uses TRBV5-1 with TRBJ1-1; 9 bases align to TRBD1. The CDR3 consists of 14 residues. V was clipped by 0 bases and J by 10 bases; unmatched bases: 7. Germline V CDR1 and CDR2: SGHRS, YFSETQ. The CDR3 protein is CASSLEGTGSRAFF. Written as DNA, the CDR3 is TGCGCCAGCAGCTTGGAGGGGACAGGGTCCCGAGCTTTCTTT.

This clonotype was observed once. The DNA for the CDR3 is TGCAGCAGTGGAGTGGGAGTCGATGAGCAGTTCTTC. Its translation is CSSGVGVDEQFF. J is TRBJ2-1 and V is TRBV29-1, with D possibly TRBD2 on 5 matching bases. The CDR3 is 12 amino acids. CDR1 and CDR2 from the germline V gene are SQVTM and ANQGSEA. The V gene lost 8 bases and the J gene lost 8 bases, with 16 bases spanning the gap.

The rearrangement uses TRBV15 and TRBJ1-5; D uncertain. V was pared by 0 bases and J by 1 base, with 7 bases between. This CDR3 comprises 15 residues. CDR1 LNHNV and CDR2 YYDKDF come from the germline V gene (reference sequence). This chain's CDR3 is CATSRDINSNQPQHF. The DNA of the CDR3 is TGTGCCACCAGCAGAGATATTAACAGCAATCAGCCCCAGCATTTT.

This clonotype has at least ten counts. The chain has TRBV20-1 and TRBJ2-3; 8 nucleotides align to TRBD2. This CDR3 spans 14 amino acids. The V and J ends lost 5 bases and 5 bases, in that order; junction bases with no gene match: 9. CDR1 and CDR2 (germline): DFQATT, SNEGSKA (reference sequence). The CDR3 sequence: CSAPGLADVDTQYF. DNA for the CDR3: TGCAGTGCTCCAGGACTAGCTGATGTAGATACGCAGTATTTT.

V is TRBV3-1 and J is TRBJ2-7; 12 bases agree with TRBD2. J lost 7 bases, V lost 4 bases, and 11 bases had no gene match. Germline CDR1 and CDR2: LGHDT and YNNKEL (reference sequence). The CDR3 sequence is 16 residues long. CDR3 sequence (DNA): TGTGCCAGCAGCCGCGCTAGCGGGAGGGCCATCAATGAGCAGTACTTC. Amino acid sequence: CASSRASGRAINEQYF.

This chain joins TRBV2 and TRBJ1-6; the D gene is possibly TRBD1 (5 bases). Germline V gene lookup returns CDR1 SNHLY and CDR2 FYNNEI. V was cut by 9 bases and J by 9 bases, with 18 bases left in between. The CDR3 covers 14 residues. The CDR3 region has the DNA TGTGCCAGTAGTCCGGGACGGGCCGTTTCACCCCTCCACTTT. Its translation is CASSPGRAVSPLHF.